The T cell receptor (beta chain) described here comes from a study of blood T cells in healthy people across ages. The use of a sample-barcoded 5' primer and a J-beta primer mix characterized a second PCR of roughly 7 to 11 cycles. Using its own MiXCR run on the 5' RACE reads, TCRdb lists one record per CDR3 protein. The sample has about 900,000 distinct CDR3 sequences; 55% to 65% are singletons. Germline CDR1 SQVTM, CDR2 ANQGSEA. The CDR3 sequence is 15 residues long. V was pared by 2 bases and J by 2 bases, with 10 bases between. This chain joins TRBV29-1 and TRBJ2-6; D uncertain. The source material was blood. This clonotype was obtained from a man aged 25 to 45 in good health. In DNA, the CDR3 is TGCAGCGTTGAACAGCCCGAACCTGGGGCCAACGTCCTGACTTTC. This codes for CSVEQPEPGANVLTF.